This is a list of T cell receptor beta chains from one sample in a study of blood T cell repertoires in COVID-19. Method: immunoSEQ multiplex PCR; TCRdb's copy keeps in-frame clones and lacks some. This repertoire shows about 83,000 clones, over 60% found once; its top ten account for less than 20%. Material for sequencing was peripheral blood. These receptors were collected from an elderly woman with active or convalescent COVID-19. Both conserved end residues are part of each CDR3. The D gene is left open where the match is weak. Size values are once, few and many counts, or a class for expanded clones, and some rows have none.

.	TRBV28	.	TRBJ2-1	TGTGCCACCAAAACAGGTGCCCCCTACAATGAGCAGTTCTTC	CATKTGAPYNEQFF
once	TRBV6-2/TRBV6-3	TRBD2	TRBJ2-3	TGTGCCAGCAGTAAGCTAGCGGGGGTGAACCAGTATTTT	CASSKLAGVNQYF
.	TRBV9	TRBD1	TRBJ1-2	TGTGCCAGCAGCGTCGCGGACAGGGGTGGGGATGGCTACACCTTC	CASSVADRGGDGYTF
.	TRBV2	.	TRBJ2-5	TGTGCCAGCAGTCGCAGGGCAGAGACCCAGTACTTC	CASSRRAETQYF
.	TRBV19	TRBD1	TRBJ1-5	TGTGCCAGTAGCCAGGGGGCCCTTTATCAGCCCCAGCATTTT	CASSQGALYQPQHF
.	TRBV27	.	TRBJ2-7	TGTGCCAGTAAGCACAGGGATTCCTACGAGCAGTACTTC	CASKHRDSYEQYF
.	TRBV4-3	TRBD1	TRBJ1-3	TGCGCCAGCAGCCAAGTTCCGACAGGGGTAGACACCATATATTTT	CASSQVPTGVDTIYF
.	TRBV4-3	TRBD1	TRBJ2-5	TGCGCCAGCAGCTCGTCTGCGACAGGGAATTGGGCAGTGCAAGAGACCCAGTACTTC	CASSSSATGNWAVQETQYF
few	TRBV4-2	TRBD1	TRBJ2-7	TGTGCCAGCAGCCAAGAGGGGACAGGTATACACGAGCAGTACTTC	CASSQEGTGIHEQYF
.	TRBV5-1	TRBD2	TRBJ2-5	TGCGCCAGCAGCTTGGGACTAGCGGGCGAGGAGACCCAGTACTTC	CASSLGLAGEETQYF
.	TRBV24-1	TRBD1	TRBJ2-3	TGTGCCACCAGTGACCCCGGACAGGGTAAGCGGGGCACAGATACGCAGTATTTT	CATSDPGQGKRGTDTQYF
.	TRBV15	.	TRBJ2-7	TGTGCCACCAGCAGAGATAGGCGGTACAGGGAGAGCTCCTACGAGCAGTACTTC	CATSRDRRYRESSYEQYF
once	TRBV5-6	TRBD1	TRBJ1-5	TGTGCCAGCAGCCTGACAGGGCGAGGGCAGCCCCAGCATTTT	CASSLTGRGQPQHF